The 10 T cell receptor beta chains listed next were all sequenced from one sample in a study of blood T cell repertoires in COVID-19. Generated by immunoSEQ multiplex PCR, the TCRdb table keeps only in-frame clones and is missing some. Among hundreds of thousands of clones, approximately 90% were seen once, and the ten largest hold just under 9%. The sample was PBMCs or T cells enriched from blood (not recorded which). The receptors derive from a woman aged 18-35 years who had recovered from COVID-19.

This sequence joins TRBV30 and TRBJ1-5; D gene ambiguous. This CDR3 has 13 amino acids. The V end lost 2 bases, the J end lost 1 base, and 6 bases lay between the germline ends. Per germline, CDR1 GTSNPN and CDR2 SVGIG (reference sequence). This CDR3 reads CAWSSGSNQPQHF. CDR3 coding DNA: TGTGCCTGGAGTTCGGGGAGCAATCAGCCCCAGCATTTT.

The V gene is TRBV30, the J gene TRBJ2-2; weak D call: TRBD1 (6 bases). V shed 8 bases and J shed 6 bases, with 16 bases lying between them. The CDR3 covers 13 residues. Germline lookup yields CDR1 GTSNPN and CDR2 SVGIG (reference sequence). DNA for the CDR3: TGTGCCCGGCAGGACAGACCTTCCGGGGAGCTGTTTTTT. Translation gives CARQDRPSGELFF.

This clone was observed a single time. The CDR3 DNA reads as TGCGCCAGCAGTTCCAGGACAGGGGACTGTGTGAGCACAGATACGCAGTATTTT. Protein product: CASSSRTGDCVSTDTQYF. The chain joins TRBV23-1 to TRBJ2-3; the match to TRBD1 covers 9 bases. TRBV23-1 is recorded as an ORF, its role being uncertain. The CDR3 is made up of 18 amino acids. J gave up 0 bases and V 5 bases, and 12 bases lay outside the gene matches.

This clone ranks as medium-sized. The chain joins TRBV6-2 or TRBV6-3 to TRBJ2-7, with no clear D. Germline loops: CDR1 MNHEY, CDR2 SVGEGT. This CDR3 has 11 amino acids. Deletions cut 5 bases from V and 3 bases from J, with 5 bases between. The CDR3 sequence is CASSPHYEQYF. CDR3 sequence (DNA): TGTGCCAGCAGTCCACACTACGAGCAGTACTTC.

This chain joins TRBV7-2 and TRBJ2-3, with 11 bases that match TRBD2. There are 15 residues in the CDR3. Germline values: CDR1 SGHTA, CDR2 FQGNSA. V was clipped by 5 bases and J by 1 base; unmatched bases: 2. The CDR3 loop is CASSEGLAGTDTQYF. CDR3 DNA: TGTGCCAGCAGCGAGGGACTAGCGGGCACAGATACGCAGTATTTT.

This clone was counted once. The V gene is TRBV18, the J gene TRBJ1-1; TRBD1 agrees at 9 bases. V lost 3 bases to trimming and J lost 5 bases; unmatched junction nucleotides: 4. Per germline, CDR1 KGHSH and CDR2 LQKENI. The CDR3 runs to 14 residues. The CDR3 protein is CASSPGQGGTEAFF. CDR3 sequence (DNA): TGTGCCAGCTCACCGGGACAGGGAGGGACTGAAGCTTTCTTT. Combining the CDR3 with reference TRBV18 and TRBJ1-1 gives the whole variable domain NAGVMQNPRHLVRRRGQEARLRCSPMKGHSHVYWYRQLPEEGLKFMVYLQKENIIDESGMPKERFSAEFPKEGPSILRIQQVVRGDSAAYFCASSPGQGGTEAFFGQGTRLTVV.

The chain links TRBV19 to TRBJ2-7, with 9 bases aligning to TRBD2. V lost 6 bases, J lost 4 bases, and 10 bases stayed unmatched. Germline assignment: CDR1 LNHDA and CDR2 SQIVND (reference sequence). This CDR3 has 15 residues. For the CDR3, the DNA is TGTGCCAGTAGGGAAGAGGCTAGCGGGGCGTACGAGCAGTACTTC. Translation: CASREEASGAYEQYF.

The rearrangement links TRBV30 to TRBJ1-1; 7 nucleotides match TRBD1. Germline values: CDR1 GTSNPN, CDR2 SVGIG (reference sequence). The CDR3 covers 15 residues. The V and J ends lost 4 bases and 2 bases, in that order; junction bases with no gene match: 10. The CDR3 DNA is TGTGCCTGGACCATACAGGGGCAGTATAACACTGAAGCTTTCTTT. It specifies CAWTIQGQYNTEAFF.

CDR3 in DNA: TGTGCCAGCAGCCCGCAAGGCCGAGGGACTAGCGGGACCCGGTGGGAGACCCAGTACTTC. Translating gives CASSPQGRGTSGTRWETQYF. The chain couples TRBV6-6 to TRBJ2-5; TRBD2 aligns across 13 bases. Germline CDR1 is MNHNY and CDR2 is SVGAGI (reference sequence). V dropped 6 bases and J dropped 5; count of bases not matched to a gene: 21. This CDR3 has 20 amino acids.

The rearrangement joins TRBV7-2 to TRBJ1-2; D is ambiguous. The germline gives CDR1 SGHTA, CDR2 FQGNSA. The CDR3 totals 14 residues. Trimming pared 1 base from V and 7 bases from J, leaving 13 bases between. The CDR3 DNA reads TGTGCCAGCAGCTTAGTTAGGTCAGGCAGTGGCTACACCTTC. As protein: CASSLVRSGSGYTF.